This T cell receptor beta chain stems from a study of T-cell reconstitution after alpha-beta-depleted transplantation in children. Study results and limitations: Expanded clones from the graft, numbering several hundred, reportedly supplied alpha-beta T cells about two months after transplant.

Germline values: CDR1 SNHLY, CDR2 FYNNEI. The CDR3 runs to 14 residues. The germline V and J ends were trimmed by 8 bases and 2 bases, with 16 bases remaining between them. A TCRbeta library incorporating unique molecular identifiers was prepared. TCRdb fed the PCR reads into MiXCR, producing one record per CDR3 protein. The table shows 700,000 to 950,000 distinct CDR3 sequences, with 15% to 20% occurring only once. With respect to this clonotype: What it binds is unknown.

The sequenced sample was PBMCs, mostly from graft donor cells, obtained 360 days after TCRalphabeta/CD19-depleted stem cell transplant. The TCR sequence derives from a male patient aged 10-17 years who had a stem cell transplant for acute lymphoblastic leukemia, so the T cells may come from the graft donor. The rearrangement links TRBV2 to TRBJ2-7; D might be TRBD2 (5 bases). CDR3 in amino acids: CASYSSDSTYEQYF. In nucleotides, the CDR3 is TGTGCCAGCTATTCGTCGGACTCGACCTACGAGCAGTACTTC.